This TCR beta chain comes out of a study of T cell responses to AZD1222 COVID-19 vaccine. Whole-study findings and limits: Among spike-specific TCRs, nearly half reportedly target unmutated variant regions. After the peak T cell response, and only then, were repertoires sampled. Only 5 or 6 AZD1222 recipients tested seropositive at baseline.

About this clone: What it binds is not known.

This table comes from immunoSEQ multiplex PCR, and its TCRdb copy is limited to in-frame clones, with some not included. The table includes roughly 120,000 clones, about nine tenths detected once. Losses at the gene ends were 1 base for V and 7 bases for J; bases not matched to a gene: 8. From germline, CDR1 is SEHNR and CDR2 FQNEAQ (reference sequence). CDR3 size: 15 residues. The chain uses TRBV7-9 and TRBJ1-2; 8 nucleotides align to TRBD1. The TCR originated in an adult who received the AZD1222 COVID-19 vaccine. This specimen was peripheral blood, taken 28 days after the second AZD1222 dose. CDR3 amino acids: CASSLGQGMLSGYTF. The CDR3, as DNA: TGTGCCAGCAGCTTAGGACAGGGGATGTTGAGTGGCTACACCTTC. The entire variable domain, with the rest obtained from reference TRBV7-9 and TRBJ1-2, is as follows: DTGVSQNPRHKITKRGQNVTFRCDPISEHNRLYWYRQTLGQGPEFLTYFQNEAQLEKSRLLSDRFSAERPKGSFSTLEIQRTEQGDSAMYLCASSLGQGMLSGYTFGSGTRLTVV.